These 25 T cell receptor beta chains came from one sample sequenced in a study of Ad26.COV2.S vaccination and SARS-CoV-2 variants. As to treatment: some 20 received Ad26.COV2.S at low or high dose, single or two shots; about 5 received placebo; per-sample allocation not given. After the first vaccine or placebo injection, samples were drawn on day 63. Assay: immunoSEQ multiplex PCR; the TCRdb copy retains only in-frame clones and omits some. The sample includes about 400,000 clones, about 88% of them seen just once. The source material was peripheral blood, sampled in a trial of Ad26.COV2.S vaccine versus placebo. The receptors come from a person aged 18-65 years who received the Ad26.COV2.S COVID-19 vaccine or a placebo.

This clone appeared once. This chain joins TRBV28 and TRBJ2-7, with 9 nucleotides matching TRBD1. Germline trimming cut 4 bases from V and 3 bases from J; bases unmatched to any gene: 7. Germline-derived CDR1 and CDR2 are MDHEN and SYDVKM. This CDR3 comprises 15 residues. CDR3 nucleotide sequence: TGTGCCAGCAGTTCACCCGGGACAGGGCACTACGAGCAGTACTTC. It specifies CASSSPGTGHYEQYF. The full variable domain, completed using reference TRBV28 and TRBJ2-7, is DVKVTQSSRYLVKRTGEKVFLECVQDMDHENMFWYRQDPGLGLRLIYFSYDVKMKEKGDIPEGYSVSREKKERFSLILESASTNQTSMYLCASSSPGTGHYEQYFGPGTRLTVT.

V is TRBV28 and J is TRBJ2-7; TRBD2 aligns across 10 bases. V lost 6 bases and J lost 5; bases outside the gene matches: 10. This CDR3 region has 15 residues. Germline V gives CDR1 MDHEN, CDR2 SYDVKM. Here the CDR3 reads CASRERLAGFNEQYF. The DNA of the CDR3 is TGTGCCAGCAGGGAACGACTAGCGGGCTTTAACGAGCAGTACTTC.

This rearrangement joins TRBV7-3 to TRBJ2-3, with TRBD2 identical over 10 bases. Per the germline V gene, CDR1 is SGHTA and CDR2 is FQGTGA. Trimming took 5 bases from V and 2 from J; bases not matched to a gene: 4. The CDR3 consists of 15 residues. CDR3 nucleotide sequence: TGTGCCAGCAGCCTAGGGACTAGCGACACAGATACGCAGTATTTT. Translating it yields CASSLGTSDTDTQYF.

A remark on this clone: This specimen includes other DNA sequences encoding the same CDR3. CDR3 DNA: TGTGCCAGCAGCTTTAGAGAGACCCAGTACTTC. Translated, it gives CASSFRETQYF. The chain employs TRBV5-6 and TRBJ2-5; D unclear. The V gene's germline CDR1 is SGHDT and CDR2 YYEEEE. The CDR3 is 11 residues long. V lost 2 bases to trimming and J lost 4 bases, with 3 bases between them.

The V and J genes are TRBV28 and TRBJ2-3; D gene ambiguous. Germline CDR1 is MDHEN and CDR2 is SYDVKM. V lost 2 bases to trimming and J lost 4 bases, with 10 bases between them. CDR3 length: 14 amino acids. The CDR3 loop reads CASSLTVWPDTQYF. For the CDR3, the DNA is TGTGCCAGCAGTTTAACGGTTTGGCCAGATACGCAGTATTTT.

This chain uses TRBV6-5 with TRBJ2-2; D remains unclear. V was cut by 6 bases and J by 0 bases, with 5 bases left in between. The CDR3 contains 13 residues. Germline CDR1 is MNHEY and CDR2 is SVGAGI. CDR3 sequence: CASRDPNTGELFF. The CDR3 region has the DNA TGTGCCAGCAGAGACCCGAACACCGGGGAGCTGTTTTTT.

CDR3 region: CASSLEGSVGGAGDTQYF. CDR3 DNA sequence: TGTGCCAGCAGCTTGGAAGGCTCGGTAGGGGGCGCGGGTGATACGCAGTATTTT. The rearrangement joins TRBV5-8 to TRBJ2-3; 7 bases are shared with TRBD1. The CDR3 is 18 residues long. Germline-derived CDR1 and CDR2 are SGHTS and YDEGEE. With 0 bases clipped from V and 6 bases from J, the junction kept 16 bases outside the gene matches.

This rearrangement joins TRBV3-1 (or the pseudogene TRBV3-2) to TRBJ2-7; 7 bases map to TRBD2. V gave up 0 bases and J gave up 4 bases; unmatched junction bases: 9. In germline, CDR1 is LGHDT, CDR2 YNNKEL (reference sequence). The CDR3 consists of 16 residues. CDR3 sequence reads: CASSQDRGLAVYEQYF. The CDR3 nucleotides read TGTGCCAGCAGCCAAGATCGTGGTCTAGCGGTGTACGAGCAGTACTTC.

The genes are TRBV5-5 and TRBJ2-5, with TRBD2 matching over 12 bases. The CDR3 loop spans 16 amino acids. Germline V gene lookup returns CDR1 SGHKS and CDR2 YYEKEE (reference sequence). V shed 4 bases and J 5 bases; nucleotides not matched to a gene: 9. CDR3 sequence reads: CASSTGLAGSTETQYF. The CDR3 DNA reads TGTGCCAGCAGCACAGGACTAGCGGGATCGACGGAGACCCAGTACTTC.

This clone has just one count. This chain connects TRBV7-7 to TRBJ2-5, with D tentatively TRBD1 or TRBD2 (7 bases each). The V end lost 4 bases, the J end lost 5 bases, and 17 bases lay between the germline ends. There are 15 residues in the CDR3. Germline V gene data show CDR1 as SSHAT and CDR2 as FNYEAQ (reference sequence). The CDR3 sequence is CASSSKQGRGETQYF. Here the CDR3 DNA reads TGTGCCAGCAGCTCCAAACAGGGGCGGGGGGAGACCCAGTACTTC.

The V and J genes are TRBV7-3 and TRBJ2-1, with D perhaps assigned TRBD1 or TRBD2 (6 bases each). CDR3 length: 15 amino acids. V lost 5 bases and J 4 bases, leaving 15 bases between the germline ends. Germline V gives CDR1 SGHTA, CDR2 FQGTGA. CDR3 coding DNA: TGTGCCAGCAGCCCAAACGGGGGCGGATACAATGAGCAGTTCTTC. It yields the protein CASSPNGGGYNEQFF.

V is TRBV6-2 or TRBV6-3 and J is TRBJ2-1, with D possibly TRBD2 on 5 matching bases. Trimming pared 0 bases from V and 8 bases from J, leaving 14 bases between. The CDR3 is 15 amino acids. Germline assignment: CDR1 MNHEY and CDR2 SVGEGT. CDR3 protein: CASSYSIGVGDEQFF. The CDR3 DNA follows: TGTGCCAGCAGTTACTCGATAGGTGTCGGGGATGAGCAGTTCTTC.

This chain connects TRBV3-1 (or the pseudogene TRBV3-2) to TRBJ2-2, with 8 positions matching TRBD1. V lost 1 base, J lost 8 bases, and 3 bases stayed unmatched. Germline CDR1 reads LGHDT; CDR2 reads YNNKEL (reference sequence). This CDR3 has 14 amino acids. The CDR3 DNA reads TGTGCCAGCAGCCAAGTGGACAGGGTTGGGGAGCTGTTTTTT. Residues: CASSQVDRVGELFF.

This sequence joins TRBV20-1 and TRBJ2-3; 7 nucleotides line up with TRBD2. V was pared by 3 bases and J by 5 bases, with 5 bases of the junction left unmatched. CDR1 and CDR2 (germline): DFQATT, SNEGSKA (reference sequence). CDR3 length equals 13 residues. CDR3 DNA: TGCAGTGCTAGTTTGATAGCGGGAGATACGCAGTATTTT. It encodes CSASLIAGDTQYF.

The V call is TRBV6-5, the J call TRBJ2-7; 9 nucleotides agree with TRBD2. The J segment lost 7 bases and the V segment lost 0 bases, leaving 7 bases of the junction unmatched. Germline CDR1 and CDR2: MNHEY and SVGAGI. The CDR3 consists of 15 residues. The DNA for the CDR3 is TGTGCCAGCAGTTACTCGGTAGCGGGAGTTGGAGAGCAGTACTTC. Protein sequence: CASSYSVAGVGEQYF.

The V and J genes are TRBV7-2 and TRBJ2-1; 14 bases line up with TRBD2. The V and J ends lost 5 bases and 8 bases, in that order; junction bases with no gene match: 11. This CDR3 has 17 residues. CDR1 and CDR2 from the germline V gene are SGHTA and FQGNSA. CDR3 in amino acids: CASSQGTSGRIGHEQFF. The CDR3 DNA follows: TGTGCCAGCAGCCAGGGGACTAGCGGGAGAATAGGACATGAGCAGTTCTTC.

This chain uses TRBV29-1 with TRBJ2-5; TRBD2 matches 15 bases. The CDR3 consists of 16 residues. J gave up 5 bases and V 4 bases, and 8 bases lay outside the gene matches. Germline V gives CDR1 SQVTM, CDR2 ANQGSEA. The CDR3 DNA is TGCAGCGTTGCCAGGACTAGCGGGAGGGCCTGGGAGACCCAGTACTTC. It codes for CSVARTSGRAWETQYF.

V is TRBV6-5 and J is TRBJ1-4; tentative D call: TRBD1 (5 bases). CDR1 MNHEY and CDR2 SVGAGI come from the germline V gene. Deletions cut 8 bases from V and 11 bases from J, with 18 bases between. The CDR3 covers 13 residues. This CDR3 reads CASQAGTLGKLFF. The CDR3 region has the DNA TGTGCCAGCCAAGCCGGGACGCTTGGGAAACTGTTTTTT.

This rearrangement joins TRBV7-6 to TRBJ2-1, with 12 bases matching TRBD2. Germline lookup yields CDR1 SGHVS and CDR2 FNYEAQ. Unmatched junction bases numbered 14, after V lost 1 base and J lost 4 bases. The CDR3 has 20 amino acids. CDR3 nucleotide sequence: TGTGCCAGCAGCTTAGTTCCTCTAGCGGGAGGGACCCGGGCTTACAATGAGCAGTTCTTC. Protein sequence: CASSLVPLAGGTRAYNEQFF.

The chain couples TRBV30 to TRBJ2-7, with D perhaps matching TRBD1 or TRBD2 (5 bases each). The CDR3 consists of 14 residues. CDR1 is GTSNPN and CDR2 is SVGIG in the germline V gene (reference sequence). The V gene lost 4 bases and the J gene lost 5 bases, with 18 bases spanning the gap. CDR3 sequence: CAWNLEPVGDEQYF. For the CDR3, the DNA is TGTGCCTGGAACCTTGAGCCCGTGGGGGACGAGCAGTACTTC.

The chain recombines TRBV5-1 with TRBJ2-1; D tentatively fits TRBD1 or TRBD2 (5 bases each). V gave up 4 bases and J gave up 5 bases, with 16 bases separating them. The CDR3 runs to 15 residues. CDR1 is SGHRS, CDR2 YFSETQ, per germline. CDR3 region: CASSPRDQPDNEQFF. The CDR3 DNA is TGCGCCAGCAGCCCCCGGGACCAACCCGACAATGAGCAGTTCTTC.

This rearrangement joins TRBV3-1 (or the pseudogene TRBV3-2) to TRBJ1-5; a possible D gene is TRBD1 (5 bases). The CDR3 runs 15 residues. V lost 4 bases and J lost 7, with 17 bases in between. Germline V gene lookup returns CDR1 LGHDT and CDR2 YNNKEL (reference sequence). DNA of the CDR3: TGTGCCAGCAGCCCCGGGGGGGGGTCTGGCCAGCCCCAGCATTTT. Translated: CASSPGGGSGQPQHF.

This clone was detected only once. The chain has TRBV7-6 and TRBJ2-7; a possible D gene is TRBD1 (6 bases). The CDR3 is 14 residues long. V was pared by 0 bases and J by 4 bases, with 10 bases between. CDR1 and CDR2 from the germline V gene are SGHVS and FNYEAQ. The CDR3 sequence: CASSLALQGYEQYF. The CDR3 DNA follows: TGTGCCAGCAGCTTAGCGCTTCAGGGGTACGAGCAGTACTTC.

The chain employs TRBV2 and TRBJ2-1; D possibly uses TRBD1 or TRBD2 (5 bases each). The germline V gene encodes CDR1 SNHLY and CDR2 FYNNEI. The germline V and J ends were trimmed by 6 bases and 7 bases, with 25 bases remaining between them. The CDR3 contains 17 residues. CDR3 DNA: TGTGCCAGCAGGCGAAAAGAGGGGTTGGAAGATGGGAATGAGCAGTTCTTC. Translated: CASRRKEGLEDGNEQFF.

V and J are TRBV28 and TRBJ2-3; TRBD2 agrees at 8 bases. V shed 3 bases, J shed 1 base, and the junction held 0 bases outside the gene matches. The CDR3 consists of 14 residues. Germline V gene data show CDR1 as MDHEN and CDR2 as SYDVKM. CDR3 loop: CASSFGGGTDTQYF. As DNA, the CDR3 is TGTGCCAGCAGTTTCGGGGGGGGCACAGATACGCAGTATTTT.